A selection of T cell receptor beta chains follows, all from one sample in a study of shared clonotypes between healthy human individuals. Clones were read by immunoSEQ multiplex PCR, and TCRdb kept only the in-frame ones, dropping some. This table holds about 2.3 million clones, about nine tenths found once. The sample was naive CD4+ T cells from PBMCs. The receptors were sampled from a young man in good health. Some clones in this sample may be carry-over from other donors' samples. CDR3s include the opening cysteine and the closing phenylalanine or tryptophan. Each record gives: CDR3 DNA, CDR3 protein, J gene, D gene, clone size, V gene. D genes are given only for firm matches. Rows may omit the clone size; those that give it use once, few, many or a size class.

CDR3nt: TGTGCCAGCAGCTTTTTAAGTGGCGACGAGCAGTACTTC
CDR3aa: CASSFLSGDEQYF
j_gene: TRBJ2-7
d_gene: NA
abundance: NA
v_gene: TRBV7-2

CDR3nt: TGCGCCAGCAGTGAGCTAGCGGGAGGCCCCTACGAGCAGTACTTC
CDR3aa: CASSELAGGPYEQYF
j_gene: TRBJ2-7
d_gene: TRBD2
abundance: once
v_gene: TRBV10-2

CDR3nt: TGTGCCAGCAGCGTATTTGGGACAGACTATGGCTACACCTTC
CDR3aa: CASSVFGTDYGYTF
j_gene: TRBJ1-2
d_gene: TRBD1
abundance: NA
v_gene: TRBV9

CDR3nt: TGCGCCAGCAGCTTGGAGGCAGGGAGACAAGAGACCCAGTACTTC
CDR3aa: CASSLEAGRQETQYF
j_gene: TRBJ2-5
d_gene: NA
abundance: NA
v_gene: TRBV5-1

CDR3nt: TGTGCCAGCAGCACCGGAGAGACCCAGTACTTC
CDR3aa: CASSTGETQYF
j_gene: TRBJ2-5
d_gene: NA
abundance: NA
v_gene: TRBV28

CDR3nt: TGTGCCAGCAGGATCGCCCGGGGCCTTGGAGGCTACACCTTC
CDR3aa: CASRIARGLGGYTF
j_gene: TRBJ1-2
d_gene: NA
abundance: NA
v_gene: TRBV27

CDR3nt: TGTGCCTGGAGTAAGGGAACAGGGATCACTGGGGCCAACGTCCTGACTTTC
CDR3aa: CAWSKGTGITGANVLTF
j_gene: TRBJ2-6
d_gene: NA
abundance: NA
v_gene: TRBV30

CDR3nt: TGTGCCAGCAGTGAAACCTCTGGGGCCAACGTCCTGACTTTC
CDR3aa: CASSETSGANVLTF
j_gene: TRBJ2-6
d_gene: NA
abundance: NA
v_gene: TRBV2

CDR3nt: TGTGCCAGCTCACCCGCGGGAGGCGGGGAGACCCAGTACTTC
CDR3aa: CASSPAGGGETQYF
j_gene: TRBJ2-5
d_gene: TRBD2
abundance: once
v_gene: TRBV18

CDR3nt: TGTGCTAGCACAGGGGCGGGCTATGGCTACACCTTC
CDR3aa: CASTGAGYGYTF
j_gene: TRBJ1-2
d_gene: TRBD1
abundance: NA
v_gene: TRBV12-5

CDR3nt: TGTGCCAGTAGGCAGGACAGGGGCTATGGCTACACCTTC
CDR3aa: CASRQDRGYGYTF
j_gene: TRBJ1-2
d_gene: TRBD1
abundance: NA
v_gene: TRBV19

CDR3nt: TGTGCCAGCAGCTTTAGCGCGCAAGAGACCCAGTACTTC
CDR3aa: CASSFSAQETQYF
j_gene: TRBJ2-5
d_gene: NA
abundance: NA
v_gene: TRBV7-3

CDR3nt: TGTGCCAGCTCACCGGGACAGGGGCATTCTGGGGCCAACGTCCTGACTTTC
CDR3aa: CASSPGQGHSGANVLTF
j_gene: TRBJ2-6
d_gene: TRBD1
abundance: NA
v_gene: TRBV18

CDR3nt: TGTGCCATCAGTGATTATCTCAATGAGCAGTTCTTC
CDR3aa: CAISDYLNEQFF
j_gene: TRBJ2-1
d_gene: NA
abundance: NA
v_gene: TRBV10-3